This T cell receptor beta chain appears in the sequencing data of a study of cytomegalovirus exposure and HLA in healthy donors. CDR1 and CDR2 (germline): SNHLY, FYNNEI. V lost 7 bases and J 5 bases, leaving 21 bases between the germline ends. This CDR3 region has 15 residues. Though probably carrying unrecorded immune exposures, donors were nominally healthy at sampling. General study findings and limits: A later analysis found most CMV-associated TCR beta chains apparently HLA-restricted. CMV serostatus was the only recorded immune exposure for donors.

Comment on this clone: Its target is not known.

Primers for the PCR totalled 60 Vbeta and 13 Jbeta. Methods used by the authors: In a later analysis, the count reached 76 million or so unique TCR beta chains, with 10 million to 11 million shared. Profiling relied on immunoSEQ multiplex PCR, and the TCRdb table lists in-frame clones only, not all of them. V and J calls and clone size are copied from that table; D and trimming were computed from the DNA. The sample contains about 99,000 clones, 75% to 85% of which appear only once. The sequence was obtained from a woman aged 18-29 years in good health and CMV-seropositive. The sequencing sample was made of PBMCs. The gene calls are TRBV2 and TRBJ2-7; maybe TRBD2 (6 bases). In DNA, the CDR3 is TGTGCCAGCATCCTCCAGGTGGGGACTGTCGACGAGCAGTACTTC. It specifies CASILQVGTVDEQYF.